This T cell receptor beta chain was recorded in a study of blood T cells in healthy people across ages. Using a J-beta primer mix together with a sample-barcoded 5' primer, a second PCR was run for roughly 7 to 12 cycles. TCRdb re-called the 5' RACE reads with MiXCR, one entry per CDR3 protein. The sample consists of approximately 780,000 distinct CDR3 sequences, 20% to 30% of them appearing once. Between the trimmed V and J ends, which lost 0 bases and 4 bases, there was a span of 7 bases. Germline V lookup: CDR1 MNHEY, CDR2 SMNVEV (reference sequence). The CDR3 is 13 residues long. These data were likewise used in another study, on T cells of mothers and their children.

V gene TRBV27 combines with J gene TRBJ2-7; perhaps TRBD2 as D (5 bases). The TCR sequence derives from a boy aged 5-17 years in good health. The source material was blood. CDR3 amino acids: CASSLSSGYEQYF. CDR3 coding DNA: TGTGCCAGCAGTTTATCGTCGGGGTACGAGCAGTACTTC.